Each of the 14 T cell receptor beta chains below was sequenced from the same sample in a study of blood T cell repertoires in COVID-19. Generated by immunoSEQ multiplex PCR, the TCRdb table keeps only in-frame clones and is missing some. Here the sample spans 160,000 or so clones, approximately 79% being singletons. The source material was peripheral blood. Receptors originate from a woman of 80 years or more with acute or convalescent COVID-19.

The chain couples TRBV10-1 to TRBJ2-1; 8 nucleotides agree with TRBD2. The J segment lost 4 bases and the V segment lost 3 bases, leaving 8 bases of the junction unmatched. CDR1 is WNHNN and CDR2 is SYGVQD in the germline V gene (reference sequence). The CDR3 is 16 amino acids. CDR3 region: CASSDLTSENYNEQFF. The CDR3 bases are TGCGCCAGCAGTGACCTGACTAGCGAGAATTACAATGAGCAGTTCTTC.

The rearrangement links TRBV18 to TRBJ1-5; TRBD1 agrees at 7 bases. Per the germline V gene, CDR1 is KGHSH and CDR2 is LQKENI. The junction had 8 bases not matched to a gene; V was cut back by 3 bases and J by 3 bases. The CDR3 has 16 amino acids. Here the CDR3 DNA reads TGTGCCAGCTCACCTGGCGACAGGGTGGTCAATCAGCCCCAGCATTTT. It codes for CASSPGDRVVNQPQHF.

The genes are TRBV13 and TRBJ1-2; TRBD1 matches at 7 bases. Germline values: CDR1 PRHDT, CDR2 FYEKMQ (reference sequence). Trimming removed 3 bases from V and 8 bases from J; junction bases left unmatched: 12. This CDR3 comprises 15 residues. This chain's CDR3 is CASSLGQPAVRGYTF. As DNA, the CDR3 is TGTGCCAGCAGCTTGGGACAGCCGGCGGTTAGGGGCTACACCTTC.

The chain links TRBV21-1 to TRBJ2-5; the table's D call, TRBD1, has no DNA check behind it. TRBV21-1 is described as a pseudogene. CDR3 length equals 18 residues. The CDR3: CASSNRCNGRGAGETQYF. The CDR3 DNA reads as TGTGCCAGCAGCAACAGGTGTAATGGCAGGGGGGCCGGAGAGACCCAGTACTTC.

This CDR3 is CASSSATGWTDTQYF. CDR3 DNA: TGTGCCAGCAGCTCGGCTACAGGCTGGACAGATACGCAGTATTTT. The V gene is TRBV7-9, the J gene TRBJ2-3, with D maybe TRBD1 (5 bases). The germline V gene encodes CDR1 SEHNR and CDR2 FQNEAQ (reference sequence). Trimming shortened V by 4 bases and J by 3 bases, and 14 bases separated the two germline ends. The CDR3 sequence is 15 residues long.

This sequence joins TRBV5-6 and TRBJ2-1, with D perhaps matching TRBD2 (6 bases). This CDR3 is 14 amino acids long. CDR1 and CDR2 (germline): SGHDT, YYEEEE. V was shortened by 3 bases and J by 5 bases, with 12 bases between the two germline ends. The CDR3 loop reads CASSSGGFHNEQFF. The CDR3 nucleotides are TGTGCCAGCAGCTCAGGAGGGTTCCACAATGAGCAGTTCTTC.

This clone was found a few times. This chain connects TRBV2 to TRBJ1-1, with D perhaps matching TRBD1 (6 bases). The CDR3 has 12 residues. V gave up 6 bases and J gave up 8 bases, with 13 bases separating them. CDR1 and CDR2 from the germline V gene are SNHLY and FYNNEI. Here the CDR3 reads CASSGDILEAFF. For the CDR3, the DNA is TGTGCCAGCAGCGGGGACATCCTCGAAGCTTTCTTT. The whole variable domain, remainder taken from reference TRBV2 and TRBJ1-1, is EPEVTQTPSHQVTQMGQEVILRCVPISNHLYFYWYRQILGQKVEFLVSFYNNEISEKSEIFDDQFSVERPDGSNFTLKIRSTKLEDSAMYFCASSGDILEAFFGQGTRLTVV.

This chain uses TRBV5-4 with TRBJ1-2; 10 nucleotides match TRBD1. Germline V gene sequence: CDR1 SGHNT, CDR2 YYREEE (reference sequence). The CDR3 totals 14 residues. The trim removed 5 bases at V and 11 bases at J, leaving 12 bases unmatched. The CDR3 coding sequence is TGTGCCAGCAGTACAGGACAGGGGGACAGCTGGTACACCTTC. It yields the protein CASSTGQGDSWYTF.

This sequence joins TRBV28 and TRBJ1-5; TRBD1 aligns across 7 bases. The CDR3 is 15 residues long. Germline V CDR1 and CDR2: MDHEN, SYDVKM. After removal of 10 bases from V and 0 bases from J, the junction contained 9 bases not matched to a gene. The CDR3 region is CATTSGTDSNQPQHF. As DNA, the CDR3 is TGTGCCACAACCTCCGGGACAGATAGCAATCAGCCCCAGCATTTT.

V gene TRBV28 combines with J gene TRBJ1-1; D is undetermined. The CDR3 length is 12 residues. From germline, CDR1 is MDHEN and CDR2 SYDVKM. V was shortened by 7 bases and J by 11 bases, with 17 bases between the two germline ends. The CDR3 nucleotides are TGTGCCAGCAAGGAGGGTCGGAGACTTGCTTTCTTT. Its translation: CASKEGRRLAFF.

V and J are TRBV20-1 and TRBJ2-3, with D maybe TRBD2 (6 bases). The germline V gene has CDR1 DFQATT and CDR2 SNEGSKA (reference sequence). This CDR3 has 11 residues. Trimming removed 6 bases from V and 10 bases from J, with 14 bases in between. The CDR3 nucleotides are TGCAGTGCCGTCCGACTAGTTCCGCAGTATTTT. Residues: CSAVRLVPQYF.

The rearrangement joins TRBV6-5 to TRBJ2-2; TRBD1 matches 9 bases. Unmatched junction bases numbered 8, after V lost 7 bases and J lost 5 bases. Germline V gives CDR1 MNHEY, CDR2 SVGAGI. CDR3 length: 15 residues. The DNA of the CDR3 is TGTGCCAGCATAGGGACAGGGAGGCGTACCGGGGAGCTGTTTTTT. It yields the protein CASIGTGRRTGELFF.

A few counts support this clone. The chain links TRBV3-1 (or the pseudogene TRBV3-2) to TRBJ2-2; 7 nucleotides agree with TRBD1. V was clipped by 1 base and J by 4 bases; unmatched bases: 3. The CDR3 covers 15 residues. Germline values: CDR1 LGHDT, CDR2 YNNKEL (reference sequence). This CDR3 is CASSQGQGTTGELFF. The DNA for the CDR3 is TGTGCCAGCAGCCAAGGACAGGGAACCACCGGGGAGCTGTTTTTT.

For the CDR3, the DNA is TGTGCCAGCAGCCATCCCCCCCTTGAAGCTTTCTTT. Protein sequence: CASSHPPLEAFF. The gene calls are TRBV3-1 (or the pseudogene TRBV3-2) and TRBJ1-1; D remains ambiguous. Trimming took off 3 bases at V and 7 bases at J, with 9 bases between the two ends. The CDR3 covers 12 residues. CDR1 is LGHDT, CDR2 YNNKEL, per germline (reference sequence).